Shown below are 18 T cell receptor beta chains from a single sample sequenced in a study of early T cells in non-severe SARS-CoV-2 infection. TCRdb analysed the 5' RACE reads with MiXCR anew, one entry per CDR3 protein. The sample lists 88,000 or so distinct CDR3 sequences, more than 12% seen once, with around 6% in the top ten. Sequenced material: whole blood. The receptor set was obtained from an adult who was a healthcare worker with PCR-confirmed SARS-CoV-2 infection or an uninfected control (not recorded which).

The chain is built from TRBV11-2 and TRBJ1-5; D is undetermined. Germline CDR1 reads SGHAT; CDR2 reads FQNNGV. The CDR3 is 13 amino acids. Between the trimmed V and J ends, which lost 3 bases and 7 bases, there was a span of 10 bases. The CDR3 coding sequence is TGTGCCAGCAGCTTGGGGATGGGCCAGCCCCAGCATTTT. Protein product: CASSLGMGQPQHF.

This clonotype was found many times. V gene TRBV20-1 combines with J gene TRBJ2-1; 9 bases align to TRBD1. The CDR3 totals 14 residues. Germline assignment: CDR1 DFQATT and CDR2 SNEGSKA (reference sequence). V was clipped by 3 bases and J by 6 bases; unmatched bases: 6. This CDR3 reads CSASETGGANEQFF. The DNA for the CDR3 is TGCAGTGCTAGCGAGACAGGGGGTGCCAATGAGCAGTTCTTC.

This chain joins TRBV7-9 and TRBJ1-2; D is unresolved. Trimming pared 2 bases from V and 6 bases from J, leaving 7 bases between. CDR3 length: 12 amino acids. The germline gives CDR1 SEHNR, CDR2 FQNEAQ (reference sequence). CDR3 coding DNA: TGTGCCAGCAGCTTACGAGGGCATGGCTACACCTTC. Protein product: CASSLRGHGYTF.

This clonotype was counted many times. CDR3 in amino acids: CASSNNAGGLLNEQFF. Here the CDR3 DNA reads TGTGCCAGCAGTAACAACGCTGGGGGCCTTCTAAATGAGCAGTTCTTC. The gene calls are TRBV12-3 or TRBV12-4 and TRBJ2-1; tentative D call: TRBD1 (6 bases). The CDR3 spans 16 residues. Trimming took 5 bases from V and 7 from J, leaving 21 bases between them.

The chain couples TRBV7-6 to TRBJ2-7; tentatively, D is TRBD1 (6 bases). The CDR3 is 18 amino acids. Deletions cut 4 bases from V and 0 bases from J, with 22 bases between. From germline, CDR1 is SGHVS and CDR2 FNYEAQ. CDR3 nucleotides: TGTGCCAGCAGCTCATTTTCCAGCCGGGACATGGACTCCTACGAGCAGTACTTC. Amino acid sequence: CASSSFSSRDMDSYEQYF. The variable domain in full, with the rest retrieved from reference TRBV7-6 and TRBJ2-7, is GAGVSQSPRYKVTKRGQDVALRCDPISGHVSLYWYRQALGQGPEFLTYFNYEAQQDKSGLPNDRFSAERPEGSISTLTIQRTEQRDSAMYRCASSSFSSRDMDSYEQYFGPGTRLTVT.

Many counts were recorded for this clonotype. The J gene is TRBJ2-2, the V gene TRBV4-2; 9 nucleotides line up with TRBD2. This CDR3 has 16 residues. Germline loops: CDR1 LGHNA, CDR2 YNFKEQ. V lost 3 bases, J lost 3 bases, and 5 bases stayed unmatched. The CDR3 loop is CASSHAGTSHTGELFF. The CDR3 DNA follows: TGTGCCAGCAGCCACGCCGGGACTAGCCACACCGGGGAGCTGTTTTTT.

This clonotype has a count of ten or more. The chain joins TRBV28 to TRBJ2-5; D possibly corresponds to TRBD2 (6 bases). V was clipped by 6 bases and J by 3 bases, with 20 bases between them. Germline V CDR1 and CDR2: MDHEN, SYDVKM. This CDR3 is 16 amino acids long. The CDR3 DNA follows: TGTGCCAGCAGGACGTTCTTAGCGGAGCCCAAAGAGACCCAGTACTTC. This codes for CASRTFLAEPKETQYF.

This clonotype has ten or more counts. This rearrangement joins TRBV11-2 to TRBJ2-7, with 8 bases lining up with TRBD1. The CDR3 has 15 amino acids. Germline CDR1 SGHAT, CDR2 FQNNGV. After removal of 5 bases from V and 3 bases from J, the junction contained 9 bases not matched to a gene. The CDR3 region is CASSPRTGNVYEQYF. CDR3 bases: TGTGCCAGCAGCCCTCGGACAGGGAACGTCTACGAGCAGTACTTC.

The V gene is TRBV9, the J gene TRBJ2-3, with D hard to call. The V gene's germline CDR1 is SGDLS and CDR2 YYNGEE. CDR3 length: 13 amino acids. Trimming took 1 base from V and 3 from J, leaving 6 bases between them. This CDR3 is CASSVSLTDTQYF. In nucleotides, the CDR3 is TGTGCCAGCAGCGTATCCCTGACAGATACGCAGTATTTT. The variable domain in full, completed from reference TRBV9 and TRBJ2-3, reads DSGVTQTPKHLITATGQRVTLRCSPRSGDLSVYWYQQSLDQGLQFLIQYYNGEERAKGNILERFSAQQFPDLHSELNLSSLELGDSALYFCASSVSLTDTQYFGPGTRLTVL.

There are many counts of this clonotype. This rearrangement joins TRBV6-1 to TRBJ2-1; TRBD2 matches at 8 bases. The trim removed 8 bases at V and 6 bases at J, leaving 12 bases unmatched. There are 15 residues in the CDR3. The germline gives CDR1 MNHNS, CDR2 SASEGT. The CDR3, as DNA: TGTGCCAGCCCGTACGATAGCGGGACGGCCAATGAGCAGTTCTTC. It specifies CASPYDSGTANEQFF.

This clonotype has more than one count but fewer than ten. V usage is TRBV6-5 and J usage is TRBJ1-1; TRBD1 aligns across 9 bases. The CDR3 length is 17 residues. The V gene's germline CDR1 is MNHEY and CDR2 SVGAGI. Trimming cost V 2 bases and J 7 bases; bases outside gene matches: 14. The CDR3 loop is CASSYGRYRQGDHEAFF. In nucleotides, the CDR3 is TGTGCCAGCAGTTACGGGAGATATAGACAGGGGGATCATGAAGCTTTCTTT.

This rearrangement joins TRBV15 to TRBJ2-1; D perhaps matches TRBD1 (6 bases). This CDR3 spans 15 amino acids. V lost 5 bases and J 0 bases, leaving 11 bases between the germline ends. Germline V gene lookup returns CDR1 LNHNV and CDR2 YYDKDF (reference sequence). CDR3 coding DNA: TGTGCCACCAGCGGGGAACAGGGCTCCTACAATGAGCAGTTCTTC. Its translation is CATSGEQGSYNEQFF.

This clonotype occurred many times. The chain employs TRBV20-1 and TRBJ2-4; D is unresolved. Germline CDR1 and CDR2: DFQATT and SNEGSKA (reference sequence). V was pared by 6 bases and J by 0 bases, with 9 bases between. This CDR3 has 13 amino acids. The CDR3: CSAPRLAKNIQYF. The CDR3 bases are TGCAGTGCGCCCCGACTAGCCAAAAACATTCAGTACTTC.

This clonotype was counted many times. This chain connects TRBV3-1 to TRBJ1-2; D remains unclear. Per the germline V gene, CDR1 is LGHDT and CDR2 is YNNKEL (reference sequence). CDR3 length equals 12 residues. Trimming shortened V by 8 bases and J by 0 bases, and 7 bases separated the two germline ends. The CDR3 DNA sequence: TGTGCCAGCGCAGGTTCTAACTATGGCTACACCTTC. This gives the protein CASAGSNYGYTF. Combining the CDR3 with reference TRBV3-1 and TRBJ1-2 gives the whole variable domain DTAVSQTPKYLVTQMGNDKSIKCEQNLGHDTMYWYKQDSKKFLKIMFSYNNKELIINETVPNRFSPKSPDKAHLNLHINSLELGDSAVYFCASAGSNYGYTFGSGTRLTVV.

This clonotype appeared a few times. This rearrangement joins TRBV5-1 to TRBJ2-1; either TRBD1 or TRBD2 may fit D (6 bases each). Germline assignment: CDR1 SGHRS and CDR2 YFSETQ. CDR3 length equals 15 residues. V lost 3 bases and J 5 bases, leaving 15 bases between the germline ends. The CDR3 nucleotides read TGCGCCAGCAGCTCCGGACTGGGGGGCCACAATGAGCAGTTCTTC. It is translated as CASSSGLGGHNEQFF.

This clonotype was observed many times. The V gene is TRBV6-1, the J gene TRBJ1-2, with D perhaps TRBD1 (5 bases). Trimming left V 1 base short and J 7 bases short, with 10 bases between. This CDR3 spans 13 amino acids. Germline values: CDR1 MNHNS, CDR2 SASEGT. In DNA, the CDR3 is TGTGCCAGCAGTGAAGACGGGACCTCTGGCTACACCTTC. It specifies CASSEDGTSGYTF.

This clonotype was recorded a few times. This rearrangement joins TRBV5-1 to TRBJ2-4; D is ambiguous. The V end lost 1 base, the J end lost 0 bases, and 8 bases lay between the germline ends. The CDR3 has 15 amino acids. Germline V lookup: CDR1 SGHRS, CDR2 YFSETQ. The CDR3 DNA follows: TGCGCCAGCAGCTTGCTTGTCCCAGCCAAAAACATTCAGTACTTC. This translates into CASSLLVPAKNIQYF.

The chain carries TRBV9 and TRBJ2-3, with D perhaps TRBD2 (5 bases). V was clipped by 4 bases and J by 9 bases, with 12 bases between them. Germline values: CDR1 SGDLS, CDR2 YYNGEE. The CDR3 contains 12 residues. The CDR3 nucleotides read TGTGCCAGCAGCATTTCCGGGGTGACGCAGTATTTT. It is translated as CASSISGVTQYF.